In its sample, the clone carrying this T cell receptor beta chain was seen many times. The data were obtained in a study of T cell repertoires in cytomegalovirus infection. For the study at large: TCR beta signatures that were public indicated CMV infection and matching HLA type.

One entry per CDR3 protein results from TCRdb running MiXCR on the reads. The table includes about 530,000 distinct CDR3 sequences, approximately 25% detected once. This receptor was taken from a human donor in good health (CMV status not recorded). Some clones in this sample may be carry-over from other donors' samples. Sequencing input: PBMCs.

CDR3 sequence: CASSLDGYSREGRLEQFF. The CDR3 DNA reads as TGTGCCAGCAGCTTAGATGGATATTCGCGGGAGGGCCGTCTTGAGCAGTTCTTC. The V call is TRBV7-6, the J call TRBJ2-1; 9 positions match TRBD2. The junction had 16 bases not matched to a gene; V was cut back by 1 base and J by 9 bases. Germline values: CDR1 SGHVS, CDR2 FNYEAQ. This CDR3 contains 18 residues.